A single sample is the source of the 32 T cell receptor beta chains below, sequenced in a study of radiation and T cells in renal cell carcinoma. Indicated time point: blood 2 weeks post-SBRT. Documented treatment: 15 Gy SBRT to primary tumor, nephrectomy 4 weeks later. TCRdb keeps only in-frame clones here, not all; method: immunoSEQ multiplex PCR. The sample gives around 86,000 clones, 80% to 90% of which show up once; around 21% is in the top ten. This specimen was blood, taken from a patient whose treatment included radiotherapy and nephrectomy. The receptor source for this set is a woman in her forties or fifties with renal cell carcinoma.

V is TRBV9 and J is TRBJ2-7; D may be TRBD1 or TRBD2 (6 bases each). Trimming left V 4 bases short and J 2 bases short, with 7 bases between. This CDR3 is 12 amino acids long. In germline, CDR1 is SGDLS, CDR2 YYNGEE. The CDR3: CASSRGPYEQYF. Here the CDR3 DNA reads TGTGCCAGCAGCCGGGGGCCCTACGAGCAGTACTTC.

This chain connects TRBV5-1 to TRBJ2-7; D remains ambiguous. V was pared by 0 bases and J by 6 bases, with 4 bases between. The CDR3 is 11 residues long. Germline V CDR1 and CDR2: SGHRS, YFSETQ. CDR3 nucleotides: TGCGCCAGCAGCTTGGATGTCGAGCAGTACTTC. It translates to CASSLDVEQYF.

This clone appeared once. The chain recombines TRBV19 with TRBJ1-5; D is perhaps TRBD1 (5 bases). The CDR3 is 13 amino acids. The germline V gene has CDR1 LNHDA and CDR2 SQIVND (reference sequence). V lost 3 bases, J lost 7 bases, and 10 bases lay in between. The CDR3 DNA reads as TGTGCCAGTAGTATGGTGGGGGACCAGCCCCAGCATTTT. Its translation: CASSMVGDQPQHF.

A remark on this clone: A read error may account for a junction end that differs from germline. Other DNA variants within this sample encode the same CDR3. The V and J genes are TRBV10-1 and TRBJ2-7; 10 bases agree with TRBD2. Germline V gene lookup returns CDR1 WNHNN and CDR2 SYGVQD (reference sequence). This CDR3 spans 17 amino acids. CDR3 in amino acids: CASSESFSGGTSYEQYF. CDR3 coding DNA: TGCGCCAGTAGTGAGTCTTTTAGCGGGGGGACCTCCTACGAGCAGTACTTC.

This clone was seen once. V usage is TRBV28 and J usage is TRBJ2-5; no reliable D call. CDR1 and CDR2 (germline): MDHEN, SYDVKM. The CDR3 is 13 residues long. Trimming pared 3 bases from V and 5 bases from J, leaving 10 bases between. Written as DNA, the CDR3 is TGTGCCAGCAGTTTTAGGGTCGGGGAGACCCAGTACTTC. Its translation is CASSFRVGETQYF.

The chain links TRBV28 to TRBJ2-7, with 9 nucleotides matching TRBD1. The CDR3 covers 15 residues. The ends lost 2 bases at V and 7 bases at J; junction bases unmatched: 9. Per the germline V gene, CDR1 is MDHEN and CDR2 is SYDVKM. The CDR3 here is CASSLGRGQGSEQYF. The CDR3 nucleotides read TGTGCCAGCAGTTTAGGGAGGGGACAGGGCTCTGAGCAGTACTTC.

The rearrangement uses TRBV4-1 and TRBJ1-1, with 11 bases aligning to TRBD1. CDR3 length equals 14 residues. Germline V lookup: CDR1 MGHRA, CDR2 YSYEKL. V was clipped by 7 bases and J by 5 bases; unmatched bases: 6. The CDR3 sequence: CASTGQGAGTEAFF. CDR3 sequence (DNA): TGCGCCAGCACCGGACAGGGGGCAGGTACTGAAGCTTTCTTT.

The chain combines TRBV10-2 with TRBJ1-1, with 8 nucleotides matching TRBD1. Germline V gene sequence: CDR1 WSHSY, CDR2 SAAADI. The CDR3 extends over 15 amino acids. Unmatched junction bases numbered 9, after V lost 5 bases and J lost 4 bases. The CDR3 DNA sequence: TGCGCCAGCAGTCGCCCGACAGGGGTTATCACTGAAGCTTTCTTT. As protein: CASSRPTGVITEAFF.

The V and J genes are TRBV11-1 and TRBJ2-5; D not certain. V was pared by 1 base and J by 4 bases, with 13 bases between. CDR3 length equals 15 residues. The germline V gene has CDR1 SGHAT and CDR2 FQDESV (reference sequence). In DNA form, the CDR3 reads TGTGCCAGCAGCTTAGGGTTAGGCGTTCGAGAGACCCAGTACTTC. This gives the protein CASSLGLGVRETQYF.

V and J are TRBV7-9 and TRBJ2-7; D is unclear. V was pared by 0 bases and J by 4 bases, with 7 bases between. This CDR3 contains 13 residues. Germline lookup yields CDR1 SEHNR and CDR2 FQNEAQ (reference sequence). CDR3 sequence reads: CASSLAGWYEQYF. DNA of the CDR3: TGTGCCAGCAGCTTAGCAGGGTGGTACGAGCAGTACTTC. The full variable domain, with the rest looked up from reference TRBV7-9 and TRBJ2-7, is DTGVSQNPRHKITKRGQNVTFRCDPISEHNRLYWYRQTLGQGPEFLTYFQNEAQLEKSRLLSDRFSAERPKGSFSTLEIQRTEQGDSAMYLCASSLAGWYEQYFGPGTRLTVT.

The rearrangement uses TRBV7-2 and TRBJ1-1; possible D gene TRBD1, 5 bases. The germline V and J ends were trimmed by 2 bases and 3 bases, with 7 bases remaining between them. CDR3 length: 13 residues. Germline CDR1 reads SGHTA; CDR2 reads FQGNSA. This CDR3 reads CASSLMGDTEAFF. The CDR3 nucleotides read TGTGCCAGCAGCTTAATGGGGGACACTGAAGCTTTCTTT.

The chain couples TRBV30 to TRBJ2-1; 9 bases are a match to TRBD1. Germline V gene lookup returns CDR1 GTSNPN and CDR2 SVGIG (reference sequence). The length of the CDR3 is 16 residues. J lost 4 bases, V lost 1 base, and 8 bases had no gene match. DNA for the CDR3: TGTGCCTGGAGTGGGGAACAGGGGGCGATGTACAATGAGCAGTTCTTC. The encoded protein is CAWSGEQGAMYNEQFF.

J is TRBJ2-5 and V is TRBV5-1; 10 nucleotides agree with TRBD2. V lost 2 bases, J lost 5 bases, and 9 bases stayed unmatched. Looked up from germline, CDR1 is SGHRS and CDR2 is YFSETQ. The CDR3 loop spans 16 amino acids. CDR3 sequence (DNA): TGCGCCAGCAGCTTACTAGCGGGATCGGGACAGGAGACCCAGTACTTC. Translated: CASSLLAGSGQETQYF.

This sequence joins TRBV28 and TRBJ1-5; no firm D call. The CDR3 has 13 amino acids. V lost 3 bases, J lost 4 bases, and 7 bases lay in between. Germline values: CDR1 MDHEN, CDR2 SYDVKM. Here the CDR3 reads CASSFRQNQPQHF. The CDR3 bases are TGTGCCAGCAGTTTTCGGCAGAATCAGCCCCAGCATTTT.

CDR3 region: CASSTGTGSANTEAFF. The DNA for the CDR3 is TGTGCCAGCAGCACCGGGACAGGATCCGCGAACACTGAAGCTTTCTTT. This chain links TRBV7-9 with TRBJ1-1; 8 bases align to TRBD1. Germline CDR1 is SEHNR and CDR2 is FQNEAQ (reference sequence). The CDR3 contains 16 residues. The ends lost 5 bases at V and 1 base at J; junction bases unmatched: 9.

This rearrangement joins TRBV7-9 to TRBJ2-7; D is perhaps TRBD1 or TRBD2 (5 bases each). With 5 bases removed from V and 3 bases from J, the gap between germline ends came to 17 bases. Germline loops: CDR1 SEHNR, CDR2 FQNEAQ (reference sequence). The CDR3 extends over 15 amino acids. CDR3 sequence: CASSVDGTANYEQYF. The CDR3 DNA is TGTGCCAGCAGCGTGGACGGGACGGCGAACTACGAGCAGTACTTC.

V usage is TRBV5-1 and J usage is TRBJ2-2, with 9 bases identical to TRBD1. The CDR3 is 15 residues long. Looked up from germline, CDR1 is SGHRS and CDR2 is YFSETQ. The V and J ends lost 4 bases and 7 bases, in that order; junction bases with no gene match: 8. In nucleotides, the CDR3 is TGCGCCAGCAGCCCGGGACAGGGCCAGGACGGGGAGCTGTTTTTT. This encodes CASSPGQGQDGELFF.

V and J are TRBV10-3 and TRBJ2-5; the match to TRBD2 covers 13 bases. The CDR3 loop spans 17 amino acids. V gave up 2 bases and J gave up 4 bases; unmatched junction bases: 7. Germline loops: CDR1 ENHRY, CDR2 SYGVKD. This chain's CDR3 is CAISEGLAGVRRETQYF. DNA of the CDR3: TGTGCCATCAGTGAGGGACTAGCGGGAGTGCGCCGAGAGACCCAGTACTTC.

The chain has TRBV7-2 and TRBJ1-1, with a possible D match to TRBD1 (5 bases). Between the trimmed V and J ends, which lost 1 base and 0 bases, there was a span of 9 bases. Germline values: CDR1 SGHTA, CDR2 FQGNSA. This CDR3 region has 15 residues. CDR3 bases: TGTGCCAGCAGCTTAGTGGGACGGATGAACACTGAAGCTTTCTTT. Translation gives CASSLVGRMNTEAFF. The full variable domain, with the rest looked up from reference TRBV7-2 and TRBJ1-1, is GAGVSQSPSNKVTEKGKDVELRCDPISGHTALYWYRQSLGQGLEFLIYFQGNSAPDKSGLPSDRFSAERTGGSVSTLTIQRTQQEDSAVYLCASSLVGRMNTEAFFGQGTRLTVV.

This chain connects TRBV7-2 to TRBJ1-3; D gene unclear. V dropped 6 bases and J dropped 16 bases, with 16 bases sitting between them. Germline CDR1 and CDR2: SGHTA and FQGNSA. The CDR3 totals 11 residues. In DNA form, the CDR3 reads TGTGCCAGCAGTTCCGGACCCAAGTGGTATTTT. Its translation is CASSSGPKWYF.

The chain couples TRBV15 to TRBJ2-6; D uncertain. This CDR3 has 16 amino acids. Trimming removed 0 bases at V and 4 bases at J, with 10 bases between. CDR1 LNHNV and CDR2 YYDKDF come from the germline V gene (reference sequence). CDR3 DNA sequence: TGTGCCACCAGCAGAGACCTCGTGGTAGGGGCCAACGTCCTGACTTTC. It is translated as CATSRDLVVGANVLTF.

The rearrangement joins TRBV6-4 to TRBJ2-3; D remains unclear. The V gene's germline CDR1 is MRHNA and CDR2 SNTAGT. V was shortened by 2 bases and J by 4 bases, with 10 bases between the two germline ends. This CDR3 comprises 14 residues. The CDR3 reads CASSDRAISDTQYF. In nucleotides, the CDR3 is TGTGCCAGCAGTGACCGCGCAATATCAGATACGCAGTATTTT.

The chain recombines TRBV2 with TRBJ2-7; 9 bases line up with TRBD1. Germline assignment: CDR1 SNHLY and CDR2 FYNNEI. This CDR3 is 15 amino acids long. V dropped 6 bases and J dropped 6; count of bases not matched to a gene: 12. The CDR3, as DNA: TGTGCCAGCAGAGAATCCGGGACAGGGCTGGGCGAGCAGTACTTC. Translating gives CASRESGTGLGEQYF.

This chain uses TRBV5-1 with TRBJ1-3; 7 nucleotides align to TRBD1. V shed 1 base and J 0 bases; nucleotides not matched to a gene: 10. The CDR3 is made up of 18 amino acids. CDR1 and CDR2 (germline): SGHRS, YFSETQ. The CDR3 spells CASSLRIGGPRSGNTIYF. CDR3 in DNA: TGCGCCAGCAGCTTGCGGATAGGGGGCCCCCGCTCTGGAAACACCATATATTTT.

The chain combines TRBV7-2 with TRBJ2-1, with D possibly matching TRBD2 (6 bases). Trimming stripped 1 base from V and 7 bases from J, with 23 bases between. The CDR3 covers 18 residues. Germline V lookup: CDR1 SGHTA, CDR2 FQGNSA. The CDR3 is CASSLVSNPFGGVNEQFF. CDR3 sequence (DNA): TGTGCCAGCAGCTTAGTGTCCAACCCTTTCGGGGGAGTAAATGAGCAGTTCTTC.

This clone is a singleton in its sample. The V call is TRBV5-6, the J call TRBJ2-7, with D possibly called TRBD1 or TRBD2 (5 bases each). The germline CDR1 and CDR2 sequences are SGHDT and YYEEEE. V was pared by 4 bases and J by 5 bases, with 25 bases between. The CDR3 extends over 17 amino acids. CDR3 in DNA: TGTGCCAGCAGCCCGATTACCGGGACCACACGTTTTGACGAGCAGTACTTC. Its translation: CASSPITGTTRFDEQYF.

The chain couples TRBV25-1 to TRBJ1-1; D is perhaps TRBD1 (6 bases). CDR3 length: 16 residues. Per the germline V gene, CDR1 is MGHDK and CDR2 is SYGVNS. The ends were cut back, 2 bases at V and 4 bases at J, with 17 bases in the middle. CDR3 DNA sequence: TGTGCCAGCAGTGAAGATACCACAGGGTTATCCACTGAAGCTTTCTTT. Translated: CASSEDTTGLSTEAFF.

The V gene is TRBV7-2, the J gene TRBJ2-1; tentatively, D is TRBD1 (6 bases). There are 15 residues in the CDR3. The V end lost 5 bases, the J end lost 4 bases, and 15 bases lay between the germline ends. CDR1 and CDR2 (germline): SGHTA, FQGNSA. The CDR3 DNA reads as TGTGCCAGCAGCCTTACAGGGATGGGGTACAATGAGCAGTTCTTC. It codes for CASSLTGMGYNEQFF.

J is TRBJ2-6 and V is TRBV28; D is uncertain. Deletions cut 7 bases from V and 2 bases from J, with 12 bases between. The germline V gene has CDR1 MDHEN and CDR2 SYDVKM. This CDR3 has 15 residues. The CDR3 sequence is CASTESRTGANVLTF. The CDR3 bases are TGTGCCAGCACCGAGTCTCGCACTGGGGCCAACGTCCTGACTTTC.

The chain recombines TRBV7-2 with TRBJ2-7; no reliable D call. V lost 5 bases, J lost 2 bases, and 13 bases lay in between. The CDR3 is 14 residues long. The germline CDR1 and CDR2 sequences are SGHTA and FQGNSA. The CDR3 is CASSPPPGTYEQYF. The CDR3 bases are TGTGCCAGCAGCCCCCCCCCGGGTACCTACGAGCAGTACTTC.

The chain uses TRBV5-4 and TRBJ2-7; 8 bases line up with TRBD1. Per germline, CDR1 SGHNT and CDR2 YYREEE (reference sequence). J gave up 5 bases and V 2 bases, and 9 bases lay outside the gene matches. The CDR3 is 15 amino acids. In nucleotides, the CDR3 is TGTGCCAGCAGCTTCGACAGGGGCGGGGTGCACGAGCAGTACTTC. Translating it yields CASSFDRGGVHEQYF.

This clone showed up just once. The chain joins TRBV9 to TRBJ2-7, with 9 bases aligning to TRBD1. V gave up 3 bases and J gave up 6 bases; unmatched junction bases: 7. Per germline, CDR1 SGDLS and CDR2 YYNGEE. This CDR3 has 14 amino acids. The CDR3 sequence: CASSGDRALTEQYF. The CDR3 region has the DNA TGTGCCAGCAGCGGGGACAGGGCACTAACCGAGCAGTACTTC.